Following are 24 T cell receptor beta chains from one sample sequenced in a study of shared clonotypes between healthy human individuals. TCRdb's copy holds only in-frame clones and misses some; the assay was immunoSEQ multiplex PCR. The sample holds approximately 2.4 million clones, roughly 95% seen once. Material: naive CD4+ T cells sorted from blood. Indicated subset: CD45RA+ positively selected. These receptors originate from a man between 18 and 35 years old in good health.

The rearrangement uses TRBV6-1 and TRBJ1-6; D unclear. Between the trimmed V and J ends, which lost 2 bases and 13 bases, there was a span of 6 bases. Per germline, CDR1 MNHNS and CDR2 SASEGT. This CDR3 has 11 amino acids. CDR3 coding DNA: TGTGCCAGCAGTGAAAGCAGGCCCCTCCACTTT. Protein product: CASSESRPLHF.

This clone was observed a single time. The V gene is TRBV5-8, the J gene TRBJ1-5; perhaps TRBD1 as D (5 bases). Germline V lookup: CDR1 SGHTS, CDR2 YDEGEE. The CDR3 has 15 residues. V shed 2 bases and J shed 4 bases, with 13 bases lying between them. CDR3 nucleotides: TGTGCCAGCAGCTTTGATGAGGGGCGAAATCAGCCCCAGCATTTT. Translated: CASSFDEGRNQPQHF.

CDR3 amino acids: CASSGAEGKGTQYF. In DNA, the CDR3 is TGTGCCAGCAGCGGGGCGGAGGGAAAGGGTACGCAGTATTTT. This chain connects TRBV7-6 to TRBJ2-3; tentative D call: TRBD2 (6 bases). Per the germline V gene, CDR1 is SGHVS and CDR2 is FNYEAQ. This CDR3 has 14 amino acids. V lost 5 bases and J 8 bases, leaving 17 bases between the germline ends.

This chain connects TRBV4-2 to TRBJ2-5, with D unclear. V was clipped by 1 base and J by 5 bases, with 14 bases between them. The CDR3 covers 15 residues. CDR1 LGHNA and CDR2 YNFKEQ come from the germline V gene. CDR3: CASSQGLDGGETQYF. As DNA, the CDR3 is TGTGCCAGCAGCCAAGGGCTGGATGGTGGGGAGACCCAGTACTTC.

The genes are TRBV10-3 and TRBJ1-1; tentative D call: TRBD1 (6 bases). V was cut by 6 bases and J by 5 bases, with 10 bases left in between. In germline, CDR1 is ENHRY, CDR2 SYGVKD. The CDR3 runs to 12 residues. The CDR3 coding sequence is TGTGCCATCAGGCAGGGGATGACTGAAGCTTTCTTT. Its translation: CAIRQGMTEAFF.

This clone was counted only a few times. The sample holds other DNA sequences that translate to the same CDR3. This rearrangement joins TRBV5-4 to TRBJ2-5; no definite D call. The CDR3 sequence is 12 residues long. V was clipped by 0 bases and J by 2 bases, with 2 bases between them. Germline V gene lookup returns CDR1 SGHNT and CDR2 YYREEE (reference sequence). The CDR3 coding sequence is TGTGCCAGCAGCTTGGGGCAAGAGACCCAGTACTTC. Amino acids: CASSLGQETQYF.

The gene calls are TRBV4-1 and TRBJ2-1; 14 bases are shared with TRBD2. The germline V gene encodes CDR1 MGHRA and CDR2 YSYEKL. Unmatched junction bases numbered 5, after V lost 3 bases and J lost 10 bases. The CDR3 length is 15 residues. DNA for the CDR3: TGCGCCAGCAGCCAGGGACTAGCGGGAGTTGGGGAGCAGTTCTTC. Translation: CASSQGLAGVGEQFF.

V is TRBV4-3 and J is TRBJ2-1, with TRBD2 as a possible D gene (6 bases). V gave up 0 bases and J gave up 8 bases, with 23 bases separating them. The germline V gene encodes CDR1 LGHNA and CDR2 YSLEER. CDR3 length equals 18 residues. CDR3 nucleotides: TGCGCCAGCAGCCAAGATATAACCGGGGGACCCCTAGGTTATGAGCAGTTCTTC. This encodes CASSQDITGGPLGYEQFF.

Remarks on this clone: This CDR3 is also generated by other DNA sequences in the sample. The V gene is TRBV7-9, the J gene TRBJ1-1, with 8 bases that match TRBD1. The CDR3 has 14 residues. V shed 3 bases, J shed 7 bases, and the junction held 7 bases outside the gene matches. From germline, CDR1 is SEHNR and CDR2 FQNEAQ (reference sequence). The CDR3 loop is CASSFGQGGSEAFF. The DNA of the CDR3 is TGTGCCAGCAGCTTCGGACAGGGCGGGAGTGAAGCTTTCTTT.

This clone was seen only once. The V call is TRBV2, the J call TRBJ1-1; D might be TRBD1 (5 bases). The CDR3 runs 13 residues. Germline V gene sequence: CDR1 SNHLY, CDR2 FYNNEI. V lost 7 bases and J lost 6, with 15 bases in between. CDR3 amino acids: CASNGRGGPEAFF. The CDR3 DNA sequence: TGTGCCAGCAATGGTAGGGGTGGGCCTGAAGCTTTCTTT.

The rearrangement uses TRBV2 and TRBJ2-2, with TRBD1 identical over 7 bases. V lost 6 bases to trimming and J lost 6 bases; unmatched junction nucleotides: 7. Per the germline V gene, CDR1 is SNHLY and CDR2 is FYNNEI. This CDR3 is built from 14 residues. CDR3 protein: CASSGSRGSGELFF. Here the CDR3 DNA reads TGTGCCAGCAGCGGCTCCAGGGGGTCCGGGGAGCTGTTTTTT.

This chain uses TRBV6-6 with TRBJ1-2; no definite D call. Looked up from germline, CDR1 is MNHNY and CDR2 is SVGAGI (reference sequence). Trimming stripped 6 bases from V and 8 bases from J, with 16 bases between. The CDR3 extends over 13 amino acids. The CDR3 nucleotides read TGTGCCAGCAGCCCCCGGGAAATAAGCGGCTACACCTTC. This gives the protein CASSPREISGYTF.

The chain joins TRBV5-8 to TRBJ2-7, with D unresolved. V shed 6 bases and J shed 3 bases, with 4 bases lying between them. Germline V lookup: CDR1 SGHTS, CDR2 YDEGEE. There are 10 residues in the CDR3. The CDR3 DNA reads as TGTGCCAGCACCATCTACGAGCAGTACTTC. Amino acids: CASTIYEQYF.

The rearrangement joins TRBV30 to TRBJ1-4; 7 nucleotides align to TRBD1. The germline gives CDR1 GTSNPN, CDR2 SVGIG (reference sequence). J lost 8 bases, V lost 0 bases, and 6 bases had no gene match. CDR3 length equals 14 residues. The CDR3 spells CAWSVQGMEEKLFF. The CDR3 region has the DNA TGTGCCTGGAGTGTACAGGGGATGGAAGAAAAACTGTTTTTT.

A note on this clone: In the same sample, other DNA sequences code for this CDR3. This chain connects TRBV30 to TRBJ1-5, with a weak D call TRBD1 (5 bases). Germline CDR1 reads GTSNPN; CDR2 reads SVGIG (reference sequence). Trimming took off 1 base at V and 3 bases at J, with 7 bases between the two ends. This CDR3 has 13 residues. The CDR3 region has the DNA TGTGCCTGGAGTGGGGGGAACAATCAGCCCCAGCATTTT. Its protein product is CAWSGGNNQPQHF.

This chain uses TRBV10-3 with TRBJ2-5, with D uncertain. V gave up 3 bases and J gave up 1 base, with 9 bases separating them. Germline V CDR1 and CDR2: ENHRY, SYGVKD. The CDR3 extends over 14 amino acids. The DNA for the CDR3 is TGTGCCATCAGTGATCAAAGGCCCCAAGAGACCCAGTACTTC. Translating it yields CAISDQRPQETQYF.

The chain uses TRBV6-1 and TRBJ2-2; D perhaps matches TRBD1 (6 bases). CDR1 is MNHNS, CDR2 SASEGT, per germline. The CDR3 consists of 12 residues. Trimming stripped 8 bases from V and 5 bases from J, with 9 bases between. CDR3 loop: CASPDRTGELFF. CDR3 sequence (DNA): TGTGCCAGCCCAGACAGGACCGGGGAGCTGTTTTTT.

This clone has a single count. J is TRBJ2-5 and V is TRBV14; a possible D gene is TRBD2 (6 bases). V was shortened by 1 base and J by 5 bases, with 11 bases between the two germline ends. The CDR3 is 14 residues long. CDR1 is SGHDN and CDR2 is FVKESK in the germline V gene. The CDR3 DNA reads TGTGCCAGCAGCCAAGGCCCGGGGAGGGAGACCCAGTACTTC. It translates to CASSQGPGRETQYF.

This chain joins TRBV6-1 and TRBJ2-2; TRBD2 aligns across 13 bases. This CDR3 is 14 amino acids long. Trimming took 6 bases from V and 8 from J; bases not matched to a gene: 3. The germline gives CDR1 MNHNS, CDR2 SASEGT. CDR3 sequence: CASRLAGGPGELFF. CDR3 DNA sequence: TGTGCCAGCAGACTAGCGGGAGGGCCGGGGGAGCTGTTTTTT.

The chain is built from TRBV27 and TRBJ1-2; D is uncertain. Germline assignment: CDR1 MNHEY and CDR2 SMNVEV (reference sequence). Trimming stripped 5 bases from V and 7 bases from J, with 23 bases between. The CDR3 sequence is 16 residues long. As DNA, the CDR3 is TGTGCCAGCAGTCCCCTGGACCCCACGAGTAGGAGTGGCTACACCTTC. Translating it yields CASSPLDPTSRSGYTF.

The V call is TRBV2, the J call TRBJ2-1; tentative D call: TRBD2 (6 bases). CDR1 and CDR2 (germline): SNHLY, FYNNEI. V was shortened by 3 bases and J by 9 bases, with 12 bases between the two germline ends. The CDR3 is 13 residues long. For the CDR3, the DNA is TGTGCCAGCAGTGAGGAGGGGCAGGTTGAGCAGTTCTTC. Amino acids: CASSEEGQVEQFF.

The rearrangement joins TRBV23-1 to TRBJ2-7; D is unclear. TRBV23-1 is sorted into the ORF group, with uncertain function. Trimming removed 3 bases from V and 8 bases from J, with 8 bases in between. The CDR3 loop spans 11 amino acids. The CDR3 sequence: CASSQNVKQYF. Here the CDR3 DNA reads TGCGCCAGCAGTCAGAATGTCAAGCAGTACTTC.

This chain joins TRBV7-2 and TRBJ2-7; D possibly corresponds to TRBD1 (6 bases). Germline-derived CDR1 and CDR2 are SGHTA and FQGNSA. CDR3 size: 15 residues. Deletions cut 1 base from V and 3 bases from J, with 13 bases between. For the CDR3, the DNA is TGTGCCAGCAGCTTAGGGCCAGGGGAAAGCTACGAGCAGTACTTC. Encoded protein: CASSLGPGESYEQYF.

This clone was seen a single time. Other DNA sequences of this sample code for an identical CDR3. V and J are TRBV5-1 and TRBJ1-4; D gene uncertain. Germline values: CDR1 SGHRS, CDR2 YFSETQ. The CDR3 length is 14 residues. V lost 2 bases to trimming and J lost 4 bases, with 9 bases between them. CDR3 in DNA: TGCGCCAGCAGCTTAGACGGATATAATGAAAAACTGTTTTTT. Its protein product is CASSLDGYNEKLFF.